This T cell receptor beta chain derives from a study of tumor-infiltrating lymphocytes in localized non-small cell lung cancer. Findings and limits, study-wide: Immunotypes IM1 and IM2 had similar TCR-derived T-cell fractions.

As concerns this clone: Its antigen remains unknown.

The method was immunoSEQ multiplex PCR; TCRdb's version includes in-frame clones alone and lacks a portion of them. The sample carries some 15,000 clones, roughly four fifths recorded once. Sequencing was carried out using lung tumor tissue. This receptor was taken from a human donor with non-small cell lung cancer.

CDR3 coding DNA: TGTGCCAGCAGCGTAGCGAACGCCCTGGATACGCAGTATTTT. Translation: CASSVANALDTQYF. The J gene is TRBJ2-3, the V gene TRBV9; D gene ambiguous. The CDR3 length is 14 residues. Looked up from germline, CDR1 is SGDLS and CDR2 is YYNGEE. V gave up 0 bases and J gave up 6 bases, with 11 bases separating them.